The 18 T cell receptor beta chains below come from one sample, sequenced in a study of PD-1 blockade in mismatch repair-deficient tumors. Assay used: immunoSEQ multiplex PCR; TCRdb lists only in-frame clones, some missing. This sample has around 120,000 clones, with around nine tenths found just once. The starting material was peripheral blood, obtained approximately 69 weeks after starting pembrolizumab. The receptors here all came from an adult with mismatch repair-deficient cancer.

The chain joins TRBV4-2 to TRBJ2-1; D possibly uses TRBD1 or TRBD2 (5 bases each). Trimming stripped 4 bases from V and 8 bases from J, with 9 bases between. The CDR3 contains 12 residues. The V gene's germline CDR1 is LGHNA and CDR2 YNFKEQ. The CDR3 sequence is CASSPRGHEQFF. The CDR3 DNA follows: TGTGCCAGCAGCCCTCGGGGCCATGAGCAGTTCTTC.

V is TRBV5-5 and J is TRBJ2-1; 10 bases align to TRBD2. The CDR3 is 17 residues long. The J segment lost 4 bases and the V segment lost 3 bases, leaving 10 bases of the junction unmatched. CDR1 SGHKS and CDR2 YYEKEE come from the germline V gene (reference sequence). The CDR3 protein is CASSSQGLAVIYNEQFF. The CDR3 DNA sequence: TGTGCCAGCAGCTCGCAAGGACTAGCGGTCATTTACAATGAGCAGTTCTTC.

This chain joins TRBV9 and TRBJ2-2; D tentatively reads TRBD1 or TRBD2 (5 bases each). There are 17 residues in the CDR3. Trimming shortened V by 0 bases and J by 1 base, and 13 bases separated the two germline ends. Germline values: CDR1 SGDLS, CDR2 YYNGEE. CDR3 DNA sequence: TGTGCCAGCAGCGTAGAGCTGGGACGGGTGAACACCGGGGAGCTGTTTTTT. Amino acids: CASSVELGRVNTGELFF.

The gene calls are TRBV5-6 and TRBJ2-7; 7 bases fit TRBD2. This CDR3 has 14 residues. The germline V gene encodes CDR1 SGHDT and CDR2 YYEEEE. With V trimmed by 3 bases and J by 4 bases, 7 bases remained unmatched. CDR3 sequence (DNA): TGTGCCAGCAGCTCCGGACTAGTGTCTTACGAGCAGTACTTC. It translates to CASSSGLVSYEQYF.

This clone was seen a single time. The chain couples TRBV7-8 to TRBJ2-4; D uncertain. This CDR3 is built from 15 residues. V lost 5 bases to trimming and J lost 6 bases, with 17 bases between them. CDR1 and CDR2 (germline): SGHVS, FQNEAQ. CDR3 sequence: CASSPRFGVRNIQYF. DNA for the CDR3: TGTGCCAGCAGCCCCCGGTTTGGGGTTAGAAACATTCAGTACTTC. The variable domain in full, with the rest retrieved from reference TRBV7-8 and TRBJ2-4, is GAGVSQSPRYKVAKRGQDVALRCDPISGHVSLFWYQQALGQGPEFLTYFQNEAQLDKSGLPSDRFFAERPEGSVSTLKIQRTQQEDSAVYLCASSPRFGVRNIQYFGAGTRLSVL.

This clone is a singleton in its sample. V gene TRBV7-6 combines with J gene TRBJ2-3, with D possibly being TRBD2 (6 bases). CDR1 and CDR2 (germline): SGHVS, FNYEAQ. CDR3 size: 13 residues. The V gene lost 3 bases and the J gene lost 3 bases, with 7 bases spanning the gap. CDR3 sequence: CASSLEGTDTQYF. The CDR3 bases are TGTGCCAGCAGCTTGGAGGGGACAGATACGCAGTATTTT. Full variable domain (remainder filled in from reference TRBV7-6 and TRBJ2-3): GAGVSQSPRYKVTKRGQDVALRCDPISGHVSLYWYRQALGQGPEFLTYFNYEAQQDKSGLPNDRFSAERPEGSISTLTIQRTEQRDSAMYRCASSLEGTDTQYFGPGTRLTVL.

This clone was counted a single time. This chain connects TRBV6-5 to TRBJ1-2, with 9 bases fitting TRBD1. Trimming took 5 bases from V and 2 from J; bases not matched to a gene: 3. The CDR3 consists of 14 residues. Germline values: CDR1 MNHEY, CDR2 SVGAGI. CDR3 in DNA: TGTGCCAGCAGTAAAGGGACAGGGAACTATGGCTACACCTTC. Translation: CASSKGTGNYGYTF.

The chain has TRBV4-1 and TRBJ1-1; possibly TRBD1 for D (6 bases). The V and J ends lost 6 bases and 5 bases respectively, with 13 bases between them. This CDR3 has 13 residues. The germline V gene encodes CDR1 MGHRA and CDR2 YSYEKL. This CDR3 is CASRRTAGTEAFF. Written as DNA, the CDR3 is TGCGCCAGCAGGAGGACAGCCGGAACTGAAGCTTTCTTT.

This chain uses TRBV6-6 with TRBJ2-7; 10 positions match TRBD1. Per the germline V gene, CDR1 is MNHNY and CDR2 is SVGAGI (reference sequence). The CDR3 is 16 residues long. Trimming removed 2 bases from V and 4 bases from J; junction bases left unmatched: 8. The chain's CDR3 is CASSYPRDRGGYEQYF. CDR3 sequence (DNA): TGTGCCAGCAGTTACCCAAGGGACAGGGGCGGATACGAGCAGTACTTC.

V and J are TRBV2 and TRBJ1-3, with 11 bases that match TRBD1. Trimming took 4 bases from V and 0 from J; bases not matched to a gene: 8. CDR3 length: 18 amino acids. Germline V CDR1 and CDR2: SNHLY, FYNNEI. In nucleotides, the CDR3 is TGTGCCAGCAGTGCCGTGGGACAGGGGGTTATCTCTGGAAACACCATATATTTT. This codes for CASSAVGQGVISGNTIYF. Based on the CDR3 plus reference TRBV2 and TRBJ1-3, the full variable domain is EPEVTQTPSHQVTQMGQEVILRCVPISNHLYFYWYRQILGQKVEFLVSFYNNEISEKSEIFDDQFSVERPDGSNFTLKIRSTKLEDSAMYFCASSAVGQGVISGNTIYFGEGSWLTVV.

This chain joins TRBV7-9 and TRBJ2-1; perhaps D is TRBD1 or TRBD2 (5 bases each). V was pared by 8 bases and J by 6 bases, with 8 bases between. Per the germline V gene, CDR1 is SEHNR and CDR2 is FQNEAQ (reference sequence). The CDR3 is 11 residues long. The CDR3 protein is CASLRGNEQFF. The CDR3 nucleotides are TGTGCCAGCCTGAGGGGCAATGAGCAGTTCTTC.

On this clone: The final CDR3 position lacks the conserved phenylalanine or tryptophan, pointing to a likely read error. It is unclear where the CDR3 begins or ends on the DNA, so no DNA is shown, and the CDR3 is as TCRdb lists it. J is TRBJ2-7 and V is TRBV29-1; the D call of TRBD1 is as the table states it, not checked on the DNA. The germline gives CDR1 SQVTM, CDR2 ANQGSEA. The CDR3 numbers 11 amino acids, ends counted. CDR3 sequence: CSVESARDRGP.

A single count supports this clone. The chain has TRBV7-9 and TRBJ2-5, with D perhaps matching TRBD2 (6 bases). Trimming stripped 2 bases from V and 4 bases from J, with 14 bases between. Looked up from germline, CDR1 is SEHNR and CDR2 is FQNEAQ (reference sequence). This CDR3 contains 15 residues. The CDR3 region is CASSLNPGRGETQYF. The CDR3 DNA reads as TGTGCCAGCAGCTTAAATCCCGGGAGAGGAGAGACCCAGTACTTC.

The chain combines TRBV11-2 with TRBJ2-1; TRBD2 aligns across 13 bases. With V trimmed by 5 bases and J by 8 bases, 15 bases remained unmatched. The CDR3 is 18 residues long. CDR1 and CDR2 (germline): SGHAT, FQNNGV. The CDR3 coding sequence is TGTGCCAGCAGCCCCGCTACTAGCGGGAGGGCCGTGTTTTATGAGCAGTTCTTC. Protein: CASSPATSGRAVFYEQFF.

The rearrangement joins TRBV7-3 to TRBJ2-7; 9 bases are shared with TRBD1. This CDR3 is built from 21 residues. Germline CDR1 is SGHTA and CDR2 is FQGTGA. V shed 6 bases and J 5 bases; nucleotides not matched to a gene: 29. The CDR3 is CASRATALTGGGDRDPNEQYF. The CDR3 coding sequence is TGTGCCAGCAGAGCCACCGCCCTGACAGGGGGAGGCGACCGGGACCCCAACGAGCAGTACTTC. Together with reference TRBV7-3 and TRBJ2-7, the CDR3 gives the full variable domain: GAGVSQTPSNKVTEKGKYVELRCDPISGHTALYWYRQSLGQGPEFLIYFQGTGAADDSGLPNDRFFAVRPEGSVSTLKIQRTERGDSAVYLCASRATALTGGGDRDPNEQYFGPGTRLTVT.

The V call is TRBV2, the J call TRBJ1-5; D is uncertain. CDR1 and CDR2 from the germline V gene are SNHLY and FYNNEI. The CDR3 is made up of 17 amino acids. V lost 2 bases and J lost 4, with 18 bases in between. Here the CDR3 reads CASSESFRLWENQPQHF. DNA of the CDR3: TGTGCCAGCAGTGAAAGTTTTAGGCTTTGGGAGAATCAGCCCCAGCATTTT.

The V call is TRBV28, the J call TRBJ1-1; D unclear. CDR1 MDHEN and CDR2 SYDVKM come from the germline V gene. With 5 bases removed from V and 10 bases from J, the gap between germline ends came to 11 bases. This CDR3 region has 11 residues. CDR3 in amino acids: CASSQTRGAFF. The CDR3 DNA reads TGTGCCAGCAGTCAAACGCGGGGAGCTTTCTTT. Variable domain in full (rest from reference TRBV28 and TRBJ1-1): DVKVTQSSRYLVKRTGEKVFLECVQDMDHENMFWYRQDPGLGLRLIYFSYDVKMKEKGDIPEGYSVSREKKERFSLILESASTNQTSMYLCASSQTRGAFFGQGTRLTVV.

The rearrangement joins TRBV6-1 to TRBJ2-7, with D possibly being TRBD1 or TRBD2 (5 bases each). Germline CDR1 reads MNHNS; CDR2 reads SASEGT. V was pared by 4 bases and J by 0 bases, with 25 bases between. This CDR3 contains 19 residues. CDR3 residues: CASSVTRWAGRGASYEQYF. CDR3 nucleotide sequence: TGTGCCAGCAGTGTAACAAGGTGGGCAGGACGAGGGGCCTCCTACGAGCAGTACTTC.